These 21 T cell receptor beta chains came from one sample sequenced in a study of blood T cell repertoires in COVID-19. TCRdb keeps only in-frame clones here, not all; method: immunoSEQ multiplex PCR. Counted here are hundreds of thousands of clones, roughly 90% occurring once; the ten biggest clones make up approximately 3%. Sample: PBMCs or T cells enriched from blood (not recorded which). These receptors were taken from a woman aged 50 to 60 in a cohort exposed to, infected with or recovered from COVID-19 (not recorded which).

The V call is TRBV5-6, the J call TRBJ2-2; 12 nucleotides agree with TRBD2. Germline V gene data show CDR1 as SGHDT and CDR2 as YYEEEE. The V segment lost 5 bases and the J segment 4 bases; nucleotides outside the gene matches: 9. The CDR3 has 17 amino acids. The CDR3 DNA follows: TGTGCCAGCAGAAGAAGGACTAGCGGGGTCCTCACCGGGGAGCTGTTTTTT. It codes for CASRRRTSGVLTGELFF.

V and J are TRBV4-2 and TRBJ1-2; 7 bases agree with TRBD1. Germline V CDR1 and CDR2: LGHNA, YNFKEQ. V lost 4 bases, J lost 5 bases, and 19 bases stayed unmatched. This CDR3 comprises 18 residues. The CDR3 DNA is TGTGCCAGCAGCCCCGCGGTCGGGTTGGTGGAGGGGGCATATGGCTACACCTTC. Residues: CASSPAVGLVEGAYGYTF.

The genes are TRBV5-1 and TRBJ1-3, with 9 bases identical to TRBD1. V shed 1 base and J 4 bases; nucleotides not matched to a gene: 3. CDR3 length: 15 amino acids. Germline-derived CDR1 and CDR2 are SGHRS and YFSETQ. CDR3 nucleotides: TGCGCCAGCAGCTTGTACAGGGGGCCCGGAAACACCATATATTTT. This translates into CASSLYRGPGNTIYF.

As DNA, the CDR3 is TGTGCCAGCTGCCATGGGGGAACAGGGGGCGATGGCTACACCTTC. It yields the protein CASCHGGTGGDGYTF. The rearrangement links TRBV27 to TRBJ1-2; TRBD1 matches 9 bases. Unmatched junction bases numbered 13, after V lost 8 bases and J lost 6 bases. CDR3 length: 15 residues. Germline-derived CDR1 and CDR2 are MNHEY and SMNVEV (reference sequence).

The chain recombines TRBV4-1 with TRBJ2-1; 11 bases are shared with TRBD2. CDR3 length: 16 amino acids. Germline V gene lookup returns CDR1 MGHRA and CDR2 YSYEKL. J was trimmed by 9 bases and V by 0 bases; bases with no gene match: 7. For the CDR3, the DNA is TGCGCCAGCAGCCAAGAATTGGTAGCGGGGGGGCCTGAGCAGTTCTTC. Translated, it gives CASSQELVAGGPEQFF.

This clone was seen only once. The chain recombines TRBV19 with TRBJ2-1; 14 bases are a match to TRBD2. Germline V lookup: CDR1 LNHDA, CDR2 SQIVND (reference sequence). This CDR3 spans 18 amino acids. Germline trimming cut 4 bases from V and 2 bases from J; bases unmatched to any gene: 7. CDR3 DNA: TGTGCCAGTAGTACGGGACTAGCGGGGGCCCATCCCTACAATGAGCAGTTCTTC. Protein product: CASSTGLAGAHPYNEQFF.

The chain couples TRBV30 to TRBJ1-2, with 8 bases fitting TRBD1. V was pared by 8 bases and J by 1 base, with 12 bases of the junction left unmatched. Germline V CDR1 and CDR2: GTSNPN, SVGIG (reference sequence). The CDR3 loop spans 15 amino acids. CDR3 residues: CARSRGRTNNYGYTF. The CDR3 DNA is TGTGCCAGGTCCAGGGGGCGCACGAATAACTATGGCTACACCTTC.

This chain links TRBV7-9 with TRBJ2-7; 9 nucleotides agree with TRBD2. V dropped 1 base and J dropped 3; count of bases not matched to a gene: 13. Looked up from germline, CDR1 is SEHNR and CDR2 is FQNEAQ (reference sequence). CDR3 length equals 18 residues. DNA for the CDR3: TGTGCCAGCAGCTTAGTGGTGGCTAGCGGGGTCCTCGACTACGAGCAGTACTTC. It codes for CASSLVVASGVLDYEQYF. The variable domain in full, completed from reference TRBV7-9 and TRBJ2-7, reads DTGVSQNPRHKITKRGQNVTFRCDPISEHNRLYWYRQTLGQGPEFLTYFQNEAQLEKSRLLSDRFSAERPKGSFSTLEIQRTEQGDSAMYLCASSLVVASGVLDYEQYFGPGTRLTVT.

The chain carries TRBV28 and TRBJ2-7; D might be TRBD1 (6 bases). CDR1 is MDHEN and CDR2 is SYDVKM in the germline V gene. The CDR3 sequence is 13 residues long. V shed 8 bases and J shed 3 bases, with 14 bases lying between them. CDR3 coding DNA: TGTGCCAGCGTCAGGGGCTCTGACTACGAGCAGTACTTC. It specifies CASVRGSDYEQYF.

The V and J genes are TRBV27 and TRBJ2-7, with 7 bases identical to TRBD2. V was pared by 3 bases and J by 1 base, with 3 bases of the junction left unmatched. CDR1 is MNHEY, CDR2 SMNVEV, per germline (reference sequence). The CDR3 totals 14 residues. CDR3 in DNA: TGTGCCAGCAGTTTTCGGGGGGATTCCTACGAGCAGTACTTC. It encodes CASSFRGDSYEQYF.

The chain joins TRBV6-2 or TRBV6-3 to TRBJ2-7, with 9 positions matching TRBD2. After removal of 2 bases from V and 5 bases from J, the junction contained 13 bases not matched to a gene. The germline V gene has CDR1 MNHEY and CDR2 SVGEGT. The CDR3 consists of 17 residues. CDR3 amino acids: CASSYPFSAGGPDEQYF. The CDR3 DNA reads TGTGCCAGCAGTTACCCTTTCTCGGCGGGGGGGCCGGACGAGCAGTACTTC.

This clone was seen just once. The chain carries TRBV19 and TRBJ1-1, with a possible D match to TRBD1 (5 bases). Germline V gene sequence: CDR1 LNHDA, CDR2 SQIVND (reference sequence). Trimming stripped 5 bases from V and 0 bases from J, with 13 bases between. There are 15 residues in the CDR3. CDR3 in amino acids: CASSDTGRVNTEAFF. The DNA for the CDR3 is TGTGCCAGTAGTGACACAGGTAGGGTGAACACTGAAGCTTTCTTT.

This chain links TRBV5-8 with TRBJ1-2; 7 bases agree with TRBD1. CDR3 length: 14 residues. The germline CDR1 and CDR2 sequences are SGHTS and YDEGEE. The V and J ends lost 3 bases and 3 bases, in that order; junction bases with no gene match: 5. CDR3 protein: CASSYRGSDYGYTF. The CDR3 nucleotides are TGTGCCAGCAGCTACAGGGGTTCCGACTATGGCTACACCTTC.

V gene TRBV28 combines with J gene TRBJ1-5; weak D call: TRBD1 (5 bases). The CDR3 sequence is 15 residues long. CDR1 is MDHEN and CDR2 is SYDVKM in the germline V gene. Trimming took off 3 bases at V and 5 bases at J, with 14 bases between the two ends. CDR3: CASSFGDRVDQPQHF. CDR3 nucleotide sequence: TGTGCCAGCAGTTTTGGAGACAGAGTGGATCAGCCCCAGCATTTT.

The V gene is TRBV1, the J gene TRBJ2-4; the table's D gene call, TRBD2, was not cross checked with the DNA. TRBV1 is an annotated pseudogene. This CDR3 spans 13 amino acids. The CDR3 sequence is CTSSPSGGNIQYF. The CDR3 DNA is TGCACCAGCAGCCCCTCGGGGGGAAACATTCAGTACTTC.

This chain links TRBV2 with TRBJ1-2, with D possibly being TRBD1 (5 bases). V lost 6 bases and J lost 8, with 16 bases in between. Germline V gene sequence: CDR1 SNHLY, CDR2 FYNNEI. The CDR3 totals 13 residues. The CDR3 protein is CASSGWGESGYTF. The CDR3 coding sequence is TGTGCCAGCAGCGGTTGGGGGGAATCGGGCTACACCTTC. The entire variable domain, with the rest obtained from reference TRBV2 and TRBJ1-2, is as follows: EPEVTQTPSHQVTQMGQEVILRCVPISNHLYFYWYRQILGQKVEFLVSFYNNEISEKSEIFDDQFSVERPDGSNFTLKIRSTKLEDSAMYFCASSGWGESGYTFGSGTRLTVV.

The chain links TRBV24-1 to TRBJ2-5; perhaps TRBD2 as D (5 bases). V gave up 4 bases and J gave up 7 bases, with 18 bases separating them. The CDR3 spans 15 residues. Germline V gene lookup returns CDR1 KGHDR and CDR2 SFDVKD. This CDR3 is CATSETYVEGGTQYF. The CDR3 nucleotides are TGTGCCACCAGTGAGACGTACGTAGAAGGAGGGACCCAGTACTTC.

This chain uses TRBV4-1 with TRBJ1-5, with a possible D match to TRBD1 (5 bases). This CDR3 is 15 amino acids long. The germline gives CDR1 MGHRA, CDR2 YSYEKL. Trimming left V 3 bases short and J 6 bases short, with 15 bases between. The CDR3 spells CASSQGRSGGQPQHF. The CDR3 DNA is TGCGCCAGCAGCCAGGGCAGGTCCGGGGGTCAGCCCCAGCATTTT.

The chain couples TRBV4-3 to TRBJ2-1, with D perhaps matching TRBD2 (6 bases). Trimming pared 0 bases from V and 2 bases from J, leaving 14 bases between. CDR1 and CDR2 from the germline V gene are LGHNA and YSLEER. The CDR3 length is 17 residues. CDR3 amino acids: CASSQDRGLLAYNEQFF. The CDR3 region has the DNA TGCGCCAGCAGCCAAGATCGGGGACTTCTTGCCTACAATGAGCAGTTCTTC.

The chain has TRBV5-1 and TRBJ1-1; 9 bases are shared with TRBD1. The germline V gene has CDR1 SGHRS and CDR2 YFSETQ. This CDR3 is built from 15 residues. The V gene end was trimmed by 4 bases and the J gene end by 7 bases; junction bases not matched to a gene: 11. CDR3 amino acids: CASSPGTGPSGEAFF. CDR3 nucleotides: TGCGCCAGCAGCCCGGGGACAGGGCCCAGCGGTGAAGCTTTCTTT.

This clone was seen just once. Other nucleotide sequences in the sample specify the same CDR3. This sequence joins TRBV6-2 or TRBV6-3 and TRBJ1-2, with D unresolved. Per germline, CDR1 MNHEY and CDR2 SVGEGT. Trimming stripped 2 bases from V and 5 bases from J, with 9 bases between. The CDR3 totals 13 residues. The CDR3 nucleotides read TGTGCCAGCAGTTACGGGAGCCTTTATGGCTACACCTTC. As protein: CASSYGSLYGYTF.